Sequencing of this TCR beta chain was carried out in a study of T cell responses to AZD1222 COVID-19 vaccine. Study observations and caveats: The peak T cell response came first, and repertoires were sampled only after it.

V gave up 3 bases and J gave up 1 base, with 10 bases separating them. CDR1 and CDR2 (germline): SEHNR, FQNEAQ (reference sequence). The CDR3 sequence is 15 residues long. Produced via immunoSEQ multiplex PCR; TCRdb's table is partial and in-frame only. Of 140,000 to 150,000 clones in the sample, roughly 93% were seen once. Worth noting for this clone: Its cognate antigen is unknown.

The source material was peripheral blood, sampled on day 0 of AZD1222 vaccination. The source of this sequence is an adult in good health. V usage is TRBV7-9 and J usage is TRBJ1-5; D may be TRBD1 (6 bases). The CDR3 sequence is CASSFGTQSNQPQHF. Written as DNA, the CDR3 is TGTGCCAGCAGCTTTGGGACACAAAGCAATCAGCCCCAGCATTTT. The full variable domain, rest sourced from reference TRBV7-9 and TRBJ1-5, is DTGVSQNPRHKITKRGQNVTFRCDPISEHNRLYWYRQTLGQGPEFLTYFQNEAQLEKSRLLSDRFSAERPKGSFSTLEIQRTEQGDSAMYLCASSFGTQSNQPQHFGDGTRLSIL.